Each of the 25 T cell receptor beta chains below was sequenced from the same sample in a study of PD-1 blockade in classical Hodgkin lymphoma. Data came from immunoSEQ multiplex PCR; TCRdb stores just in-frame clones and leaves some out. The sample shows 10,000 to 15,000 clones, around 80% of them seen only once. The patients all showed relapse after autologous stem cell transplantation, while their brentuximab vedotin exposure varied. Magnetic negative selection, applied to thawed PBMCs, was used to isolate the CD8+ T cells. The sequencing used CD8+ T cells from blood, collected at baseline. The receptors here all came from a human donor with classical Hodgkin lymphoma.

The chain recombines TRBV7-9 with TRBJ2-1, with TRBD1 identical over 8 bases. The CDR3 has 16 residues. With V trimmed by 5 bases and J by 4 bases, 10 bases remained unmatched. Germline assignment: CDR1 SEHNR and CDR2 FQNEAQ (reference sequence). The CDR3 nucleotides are TGTGCCAGCAGCCCATACCCAAGGACAGGGTACAATGAGCAGTTCTTC. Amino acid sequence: CASSPYPRTGYNEQFF.

The CDR3 here is CASGWTGQGNQPQHF. The CDR3 DNA is TGTGCCAGCGGCTGGACAGGGCAAGGCAATCAGCCCCAGCATTTT. This chain links TRBV2 with TRBJ1-5; 8 bases are a match to TRBD1. There are 15 residues in the CDR3. CDR1 and CDR2 from the germline V gene are SNHLY and FYNNEI. V was pared by 8 bases and J by 2 bases, with 8 bases of the junction left unmatched.

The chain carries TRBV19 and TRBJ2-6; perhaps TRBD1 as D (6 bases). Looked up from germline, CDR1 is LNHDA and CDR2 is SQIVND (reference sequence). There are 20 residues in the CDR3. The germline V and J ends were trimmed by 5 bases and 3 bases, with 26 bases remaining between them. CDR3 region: CASSLTRVTGSEFGANVLTF. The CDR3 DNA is TGTGCCAGTAGTCTGACTCGAGTTACAGGGTCCGAATTTGGGGCCAACGTCCTGACTTTC.

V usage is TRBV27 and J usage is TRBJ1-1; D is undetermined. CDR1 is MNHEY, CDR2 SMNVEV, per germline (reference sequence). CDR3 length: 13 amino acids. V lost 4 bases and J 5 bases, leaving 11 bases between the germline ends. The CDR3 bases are TGTGCCAGCAGTTATCCCAGCGGAACTGAAGCTTTCTTT. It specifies CASSYPSGTEAFF.

CDR3 DNA sequence: TGCAGCGTCCCCGGACTAGCGGGGGGGATCTACAATGAGCAGTTCTTC. Residues: CSVPGLAGGIYNEQFF. V and J are TRBV29-1 and TRBJ2-1; 15 nucleotides line up with TRBD2. The CDR3 is 16 amino acids. Germline CDR1 and CDR2: SQVTM and ANQGSEA. J gave up 3 bases and V 6 bases, and 6 bases lay outside the gene matches.

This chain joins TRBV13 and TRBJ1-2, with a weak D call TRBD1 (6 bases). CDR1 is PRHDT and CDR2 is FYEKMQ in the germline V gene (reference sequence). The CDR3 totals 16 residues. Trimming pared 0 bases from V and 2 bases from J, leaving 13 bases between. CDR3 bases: TGTGCCAGCAGCTTAGGGGGGATTGGACAGAACTATGGCTACACCTTC. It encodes CASSLGGIGQNYGYTF.

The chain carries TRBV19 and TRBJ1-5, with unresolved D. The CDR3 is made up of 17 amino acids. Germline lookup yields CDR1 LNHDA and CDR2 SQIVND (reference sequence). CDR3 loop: CASARAPRAQDNQPQHF. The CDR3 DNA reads TGTGCTTCCGCCCGGGCTCCACGTGCCCAAGACAATCAGCCCCAGCATTTT.

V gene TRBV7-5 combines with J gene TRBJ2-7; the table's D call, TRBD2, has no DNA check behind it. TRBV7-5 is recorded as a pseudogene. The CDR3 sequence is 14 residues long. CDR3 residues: CARSCAGRGYEQYF. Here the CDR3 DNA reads TGTGCCAGAAGCTGTGCGGGGAGAGGGTACGAGCAGTACTTC.

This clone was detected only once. The CDR3 DNA reads as TGTGCCAGCAGCCACTCGGGACAGGGGTACTATGGCTACACCTTC. Translating gives CASSHSGQGYYGYTF. The chain carries TRBV14 and TRBJ1-2; 10 bases match TRBD1. CDR1 and CDR2 from the germline V gene are SGHDN and FVKESK. The J segment lost 3 bases and the V segment lost 3 bases, leaving 4 bases of the junction unmatched. This CDR3 is built from 15 residues.

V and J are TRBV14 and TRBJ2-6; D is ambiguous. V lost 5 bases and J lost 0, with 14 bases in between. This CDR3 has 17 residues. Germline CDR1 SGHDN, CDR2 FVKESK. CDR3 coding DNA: TGTGCCAGCAGCTTGACCCTATACCCCTCTGGGGCCAACGTCCTGACTTTC. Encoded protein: CASSLTLYPSGANVLTF.

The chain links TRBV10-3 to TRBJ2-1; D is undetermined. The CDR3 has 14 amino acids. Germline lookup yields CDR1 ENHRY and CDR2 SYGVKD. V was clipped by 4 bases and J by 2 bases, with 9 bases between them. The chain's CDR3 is CAISGPVAYNEQFF. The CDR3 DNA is TGTGCCATCAGTGGGCCAGTAGCCTACAATGAGCAGTTCTTC.

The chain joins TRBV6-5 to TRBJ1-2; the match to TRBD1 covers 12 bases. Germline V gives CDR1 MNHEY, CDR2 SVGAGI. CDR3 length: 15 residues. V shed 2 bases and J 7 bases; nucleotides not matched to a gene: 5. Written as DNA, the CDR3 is TGTGCCAGCAGTTACAGCGGGACAGGGGGCGGTGGCTACACCTTC. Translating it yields CASSYSGTGGGGYTF.

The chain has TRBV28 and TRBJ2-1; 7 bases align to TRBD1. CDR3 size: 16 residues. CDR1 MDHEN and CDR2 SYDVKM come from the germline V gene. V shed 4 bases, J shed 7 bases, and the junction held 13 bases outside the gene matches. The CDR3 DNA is TGTGCCAGCAGTTCGATCAGGGGGTCACACAGGAATGAGCAGTTCTTC. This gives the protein CASSSIRGSHRNEQFF.

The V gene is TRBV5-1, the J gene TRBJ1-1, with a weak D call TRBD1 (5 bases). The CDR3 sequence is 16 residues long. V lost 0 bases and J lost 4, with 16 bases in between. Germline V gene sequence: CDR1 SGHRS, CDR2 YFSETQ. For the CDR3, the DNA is TGCGCCAGCAGCTTGGTGCTAGGGGCCTCGAGCACTGAAGCTTTCTTT. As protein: CASSLVLGASSTEAFF.

CDR3 protein: CASSTRVNDEKLFF. CDR3 bases: TGTGCCAGTAGCACTCGTGTGAACGATGAAAAACTGTTTTTT. V gene TRBV19 combines with J gene TRBJ1-4; D unresolved. This CDR3 contains 14 residues. Per the germline V gene, CDR1 is LNHDA and CDR2 is SQIVND (reference sequence). Between the trimmed V and J ends, which lost 6 bases and 6 bases, there was a span of 14 bases.

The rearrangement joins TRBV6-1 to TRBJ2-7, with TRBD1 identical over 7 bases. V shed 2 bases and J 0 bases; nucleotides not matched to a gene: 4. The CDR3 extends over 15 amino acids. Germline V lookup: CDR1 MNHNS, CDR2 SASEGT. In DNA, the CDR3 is TGTGCCAGCAGTGAAAGTGGGGACAGCTCCTACGAGCAGTACTTC. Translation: CASSESGDSSYEQYF.

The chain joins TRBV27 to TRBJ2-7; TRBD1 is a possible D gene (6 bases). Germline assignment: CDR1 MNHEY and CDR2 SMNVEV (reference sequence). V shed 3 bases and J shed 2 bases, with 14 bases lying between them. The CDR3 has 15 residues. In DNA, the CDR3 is TGTGCCAGCAGTTTTGGGGCAGGGGCACCCTACGAGCAGTACTTC. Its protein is CASSFGAGAPYEQYF.

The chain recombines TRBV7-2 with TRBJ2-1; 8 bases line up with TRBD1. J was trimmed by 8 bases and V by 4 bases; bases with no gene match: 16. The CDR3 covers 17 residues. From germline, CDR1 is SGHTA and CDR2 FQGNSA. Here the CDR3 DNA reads TGTGCCAGCAGCTCCAGACCTAGGACAGGGCCGAAGTATGAGCAGTTCTTC. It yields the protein CASSSRPRTGPKYEQFF.

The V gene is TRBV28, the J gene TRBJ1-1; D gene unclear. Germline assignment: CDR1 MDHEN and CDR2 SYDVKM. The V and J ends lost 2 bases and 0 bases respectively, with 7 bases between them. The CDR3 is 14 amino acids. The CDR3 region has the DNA TGTGCCAGCAGTTTAAGCAGGTTGAACACTGAAGCTTTCTTT. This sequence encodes CASSLSRLNTEAFF.

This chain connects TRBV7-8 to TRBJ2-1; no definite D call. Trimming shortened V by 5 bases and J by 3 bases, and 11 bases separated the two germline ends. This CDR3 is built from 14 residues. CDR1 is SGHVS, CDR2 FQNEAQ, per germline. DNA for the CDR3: TGTGCCAGCAGCACCCCGCAGGTCTACAATGAGCAGTTCTTC. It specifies CASSTPQVYNEQFF.

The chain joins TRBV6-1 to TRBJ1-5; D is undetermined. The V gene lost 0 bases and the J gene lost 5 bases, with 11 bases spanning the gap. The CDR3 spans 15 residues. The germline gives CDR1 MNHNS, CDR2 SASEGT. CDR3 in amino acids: CASSEAGPGHQPQHF. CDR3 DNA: TGTGCCAGCAGTGAAGCAGGCCCCGGGCATCAGCCCCAGCATTTT.

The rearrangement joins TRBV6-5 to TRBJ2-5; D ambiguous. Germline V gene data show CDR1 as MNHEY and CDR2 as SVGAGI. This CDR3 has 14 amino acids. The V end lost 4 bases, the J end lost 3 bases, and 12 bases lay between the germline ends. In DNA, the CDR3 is TGTGCCAGCAGTTCTCTTGAGGAGAAAGAGACCCAGTACTTC. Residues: CASSSLEEKETQYF.

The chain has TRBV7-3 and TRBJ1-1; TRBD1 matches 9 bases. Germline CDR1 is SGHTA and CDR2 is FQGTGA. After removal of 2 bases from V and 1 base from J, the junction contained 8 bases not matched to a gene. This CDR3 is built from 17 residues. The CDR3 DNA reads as TGTGCCAGCAGCTTATTGGACAGGGGTCAGGGGAACACTGAAGCTTTCTTT. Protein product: CASSLLDRGQGNTEAFF.

CDR3 bases: TGTGCCATCAGTGAGGGAGTACCGGGACAGGGATTGGGCACAGATACGCAGTATTTT. Amino acids: CAISEGVPGQGLGTDTQYF. The chain uses TRBV10-3 and TRBJ2-3; 9 positions match TRBD1. Germline V CDR1 and CDR2: ENHRY, SYGVKD. CDR3 length equals 19 residues. V shed 2 bases, J shed 1 base, and the junction held 13 bases outside the gene matches.

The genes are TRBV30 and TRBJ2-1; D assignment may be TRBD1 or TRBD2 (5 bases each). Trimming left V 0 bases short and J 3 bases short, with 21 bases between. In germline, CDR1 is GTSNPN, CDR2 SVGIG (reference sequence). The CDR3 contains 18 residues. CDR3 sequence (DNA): TGTGCCTGGAGTGTAGAAGGGACCCCACAACTTCACTACAATGAGCAGTTCTTC. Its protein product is CAWSVEGTPQLHYNEQFF.